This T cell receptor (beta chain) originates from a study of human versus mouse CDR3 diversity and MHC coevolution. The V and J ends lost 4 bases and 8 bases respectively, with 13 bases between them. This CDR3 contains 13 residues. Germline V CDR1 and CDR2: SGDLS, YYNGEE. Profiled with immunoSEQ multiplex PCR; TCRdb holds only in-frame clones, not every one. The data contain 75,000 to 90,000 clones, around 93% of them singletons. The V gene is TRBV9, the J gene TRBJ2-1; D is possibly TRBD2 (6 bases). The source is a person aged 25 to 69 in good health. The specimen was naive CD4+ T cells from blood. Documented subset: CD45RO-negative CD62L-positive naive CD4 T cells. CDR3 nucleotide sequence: TGTGCCAGCAGCCTCCGGGAGAGGTATGAGCAGTTCTTC. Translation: CASSLRERYEQFF.